The entry that follows covers one T cell receptor beta chain sequence. This clone's antigen is unknown. The input lacks base qualities; no much larger clone sits a single base away. Library preparation used PCR. Sequencing was performed on a HiSeq X Ten. High-throughput sequencing was used to characterize the TCR repertoires. Clones were called with MiXCR by TCRdb after fastp trimmed the public reads at Q25, and only in-frame beta chains were retained. Identical CDR3 protein sequences are pooled into one entry, listed with their most common genes and DNA. The sample records 34,000 or so distinct CDR3 sequences, approximately 51% of which are singletons. 20% to 25% of the sample rests with the top ten. The time point label, read with the paper, signifies: after preoperative PTX-NDP chemotherapy. Paclitaxel-nedaplatin was administered to patients as preoperative chemotherapy before surgery. This sample was taken from a study of esophageal squamous cell carcinoma under preoperative chemotherapy listed by TCRdb under 2018. Regarding the complete study: Both tumor-infiltrating lymphocytes and peripheral blood T cells had their TCR repertoires profiled in the study. In patients with esophageal squamous cell carcinoma, the study looked at what paclitaxel-nedaplatin chemotherapy did to T-cell receptor repertoires. Five patients with primary esophageal squamous cell carcinoma made up the cohort. Repertoires were compared between samples taken before and after paclitaxel-nedaplatin therapy. Broader findings and caveats from the paper: The analysis included only a handful of patients with esophageal squamous cell carcinoma, making the cohort small. Post-treatment tumor-infiltrating lymphocytes appeared to be derived in part from peripheral T cells migrating into the tumor, rather than solely from local clonal changes. After chemotherapy, peripheral T cells showed a significant rise in TCR diversity, whereas tumor-infiltrating lymphocytes did not. Paclitaxel-nedaplatin therapy caused immediate and substantial changes in clonotype frequency, and abundant clones were more likely to contract than to amplify.

The CDR3 sequence holds 14 residues, the cysteine and phenylalanine included. Of all the DNA, just the CDR3 is kept, 42 bases in frame from base 1. Based on the germline V gene, the CDR1 and CDR2 sequences are ENHRY and SYGVKD. Collection of the sample occurred from a patient given preoperative chemotherapy. The sequence was obtained from a human donor with esophageal squamous cell carcinoma. The donor label of this sample is uncertain. This sequence uses TRBV10-3 and TRBJ2-3, with TRBD1 tentatively as D gene (5 bases match). This receptor has the CDR3 CVTAQEVETEAQYF. Here is the DNA: TGTGTCACCGCCCAGGAAGTAGAGACAGAGGCGCAGTATTTT.